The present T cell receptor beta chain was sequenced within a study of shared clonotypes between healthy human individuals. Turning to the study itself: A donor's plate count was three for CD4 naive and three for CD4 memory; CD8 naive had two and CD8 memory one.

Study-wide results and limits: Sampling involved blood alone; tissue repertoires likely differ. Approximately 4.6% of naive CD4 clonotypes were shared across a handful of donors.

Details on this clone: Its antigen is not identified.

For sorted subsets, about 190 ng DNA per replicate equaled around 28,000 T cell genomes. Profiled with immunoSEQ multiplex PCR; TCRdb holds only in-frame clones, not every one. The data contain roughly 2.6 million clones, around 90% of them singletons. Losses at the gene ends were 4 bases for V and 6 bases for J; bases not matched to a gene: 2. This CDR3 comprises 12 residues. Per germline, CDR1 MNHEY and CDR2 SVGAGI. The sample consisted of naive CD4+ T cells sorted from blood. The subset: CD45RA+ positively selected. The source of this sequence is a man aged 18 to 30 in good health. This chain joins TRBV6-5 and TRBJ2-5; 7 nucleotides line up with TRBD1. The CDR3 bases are TGTGCCAGCAGTTCACAGGGGAAGACCCAGTACTTC. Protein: CASSSQGKTQYF.